Below are 18 T cell receptor beta chains sequenced from a single sample in a study of blood T cell repertoires in COVID-19. TCRdb keeps only in-frame clones here, not all; method: immunoSEQ multiplex PCR. The sample shows approximately 300,000 clones, roughly 90% of them seen only once. Sequenced material: PBMCs or T cells enriched from blood (not recorded which). These receptors all come from a man between 60 and 75 years old who had recovered from COVID-19.

This chain connects TRBV19 to TRBJ2-1; 9 bases map to TRBD1. This CDR3 has 19 residues. Germline-derived CDR1 and CDR2 are LNHDA and SQIVND (reference sequence). Trimming removed 4 bases from V and 2 bases from J; junction bases left unmatched: 15. For the CDR3, the DNA is TGTGCCAGTAGTACCCGTCGGGACAGGGAATACGATCCCTACAATGAGCAGTTCTTC. As protein: CASSTRRDREYDPYNEQFF.

This clone was detected only a few times. CDR3 protein: CASSTKGRTGSEKLFF. The CDR3 bases are TGTGCCAGTAGTACCAAGGGCCGGACAGGGAGTGAAAAACTGTTTTTT. The V gene is TRBV19, the J gene TRBJ1-4; 8 bases agree with TRBD1. Germline V lookup: CDR1 LNHDA, CDR2 SQIVND (reference sequence). Losses at the gene ends were 4 bases for V and 7 bases for J; bases not matched to a gene: 11. The CDR3 extends over 16 amino acids.

This sequence joins TRBV28 and TRBJ1-5, with D perhaps TRBD1 (5 bases). Per the germline V gene, CDR1 is MDHEN and CDR2 is SYDVKM. The CDR3 is made up of 15 amino acids. The V gene lost 6 bases and the J gene lost 0 bases, with 12 bases spanning the gap. In DNA form, the CDR3 reads TGTGCCAGCAGACCGGACACGTATAGCAATCAGCCCCAGCATTTT. This encodes CASRPDTYSNQPQHF.

This chain uses TRBV29-1 with TRBJ1-2, with a tentative D call TRBD1 (6 bases). Germline values: CDR1 SQVTM, CDR2 ANQGSEA. CDR3 length equals 15 residues. Trimming stripped 2 bases from V and 0 bases from J, with 13 bases between. The CDR3 loop is CSVEKRQVPNYGYTF. In DNA form, the CDR3 reads TGCAGCGTTGAAAAACGACAGGTTCCTAACTATGGCTACACCTTC.

The CDR3 is CASSPESAGGATNEKLFF. In nucleotides, the CDR3 is TGTGCCAGCTCACCGGAGTCAGCCGGAGGCGCAACTAATGAAAAACTGTTTTTT. This rearrangement joins TRBV18 to TRBJ1-4; no clear D gene. The V and J ends lost 3 bases and 0 bases respectively, with 17 bases between them. Looked up from germline, CDR1 is KGHSH and CDR2 is LQKENI. CDR3 length: 18 amino acids.

The chain joins TRBV19 to TRBJ2-2, with 9 nucleotides matching TRBD2. Germline V CDR1 and CDR2: LNHDA, SQIVND (reference sequence). V lost 6 bases to trimming and J lost 4 bases; unmatched junction nucleotides: 9. There are 16 residues in the CDR3. The CDR3 DNA reads TGTGCCAGTAGAATCCTAGCGGGACCTTTCACCGGGGAGCTGTTTTTT. Its protein is CASRILAGPFTGELFF. Filled out from reference TRBV19 and TRBJ2-2, the complete variable domain reads DGGITQSPKYLFRKEGQNVTLSCEQNLNHDAMYWYRQDPGQGLRLIYYSQIVNDFQKGDIAEGYSVSREKKESFPLTVTSAQKNPTAFYLCASRILAGPFTGELFFGEGSRLTVL.

The V gene is TRBV30, the J gene TRBJ1-5; TRBD1 aligns across 8 bases. Germline lookup yields CDR1 GTSNPN and CDR2 SVGIG (reference sequence). The CDR3 covers 15 residues. V lost 3 bases and J lost 6; bases outside the gene matches: 10. The CDR3 here is CAWSTPGTGSQPQHF. In DNA form, the CDR3 reads TGTGCCTGGAGCACCCCCGGGACAGGAAGTCAGCCCCAGCATTTT.

The rearrangement uses TRBV2 and TRBJ2-1, with D possibly TRBD1 on 5 matching bases. In germline, CDR1 is SNHLY, CDR2 FYNNEI. This CDR3 has 15 residues. Trimming shortened V by 5 bases and J by 5 bases, and 16 bases separated the two germline ends. The CDR3 spells CASSWGGRADNEQFF. The DNA for the CDR3 is TGTGCCAGCAGTTGGGGCGGCAGGGCAGACAATGAGCAGTTCTTC.

The genes are TRBV27 and TRBJ2-3; 12 bases map to TRBD2. J was trimmed by 6 bases and V by 4 bases; bases with no gene match: 8. The CDR3 loop spans 16 amino acids. Germline V gene data show CDR1 as MNHEY and CDR2 as SMNVEV (reference sequence). The CDR3: CASSSRLAGASDTQYF. CDR3 in DNA: TGTGCCAGCAGTTCCAGACTAGCGGGAGCCAGTGATACGCAGTATTTT.

This chain uses TRBV6-5 with TRBJ2-3, with 12 nucleotides matching TRBD2. This CDR3 has 15 amino acids. The V segment lost 6 bases and the J segment 6 bases; nucleotides outside the gene matches: 7. Germline loops: CDR1 MNHEY, CDR2 SVGAGI. This chain's CDR3 is CASSLAGGPLDTQYF. The CDR3 nucleotides are TGTGCCAGCAGCCTAGCGGGGGGGCCTTTGGATACGCAGTATTTT.

The chain employs TRBV29-1 and TRBJ1-3; a possible D gene is TRBD1 (6 bases). V was pared by 6 bases and J by 5 bases, with 14 bases between. CDR3 size: 13 residues. The germline V gene encodes CDR1 SQVTM and CDR2 ANQGSEA. The CDR3 bases are TGCAGCGTACTACAGGGATTTCGAAACACCATATATTTT. Protein: CSVLQGFRNTIYF.

CDR3 residues: CASSYSPSGLTDTQYF. The CDR3, as DNA: TGTGCCAGCAGTTACTCGCCTAGCGGGCTCACAGATACGCAGTATTTT. This rearrangement joins TRBV6-5 to TRBJ2-3, with 8 bases that match TRBD2. The CDR3 totals 16 residues. The V gene's germline CDR1 is MNHEY and CDR2 SVGAGI. V lost 0 bases to trimming and J lost 2 bases; unmatched junction nucleotides: 4.

V gene TRBV14 combines with J gene TRBJ2-5, with a weak D call TRBD2 (5 bases). CDR3 length equals 15 residues. V was cut by 2 bases and J by 3 bases, with 13 bases left in between. The germline V gene encodes CDR1 SGHDN and CDR2 FVKESK. DNA for the CDR3: TGTGCCAGCAGCCAATCCTTGCGGGCCGAAGAGACCCAGTACTTC. This gives the protein CASSQSLRAEETQYF.

This clone appeared a single time. The chain couples TRBV6-2 or TRBV6-3 to TRBJ2-7, with TRBD1 matching 7 bases. The germline V gene encodes CDR1 MNHEY and CDR2 SVGEGT. CDR3 size: 14 residues. The ends lost 6 bases at V and 1 base at J; junction bases unmatched: 6. CDR3 in DNA: TGTGCCAGCAGCCTCCGGGACAGATCCTACGAGCAGTACTTC. Translating gives CASSLRDRSYEQYF.

This clone appeared a few times. The rearrangement links TRBV15 to TRBJ1-3; possible D gene TRBD1, 5 bases. There are 16 residues in the CDR3. Germline V lookup: CDR1 LNHNV, CDR2 YYDKDF (reference sequence). V gave up 3 bases and J gave up 0 bases, with 12 bases separating them. CDR3 amino acids: CATSSGSTASGNTIYF. The CDR3 DNA sequence: TGTGCCACCAGCAGTGGGTCGACAGCCTCTGGAAACACCATATATTTT. Looking up the rest from reference TRBV15 and TRBJ1-3 gives the full variable domain: DAMVIQNPRYQVTQFGKPVTLSCSQTLNHNVMYWYQQKSSQAPKLLFHYYDKDFNNEADTPDNFQSRRPNTSFCFLDIRSPGLGDTAMYLCATSSGSTASGNTIYFGEGSWLTVV.

CDR3 nucleotides: TGTGCCAGCAGTGATTGGAGGGGTAGCACCGGGGAGCTGTTTTTT. Encoded protein: CASSDWRGSTGELFF. The chain is built from TRBV2 and TRBJ2-2; possible D gene TRBD2, 6 bases. V lost 3 bases and J lost 4, with 12 bases in between. Germline V gene sequence: CDR1 SNHLY, CDR2 FYNNEI. The CDR3 sequence is 15 residues long.

The chain carries TRBV13 and TRBJ2-7, with TRBD1 as a possible D gene (6 bases). Trimming left V 6 bases short and J 3 bases short, with 15 bases between. The CDR3 contains 14 residues. Germline assignment: CDR1 PRHDT and CDR2 FYEKMQ (reference sequence). CDR3 sequence: CASRAKGGNYEQYF. CDR3 DNA: TGTGCCAGCAGGGCGAAAGGGGGAAACTACGAGCAGTACTTC.

Of note for this clone: The same CDR3 can be traced to other DNA sequences in this sample. CDR3 region: CASSPTSGTYEQYF. The CDR3 nucleotides are TGTGCCAGCAGCCCCACTAGCGGTACCTACGAGCAGTACTTC. The J gene is TRBJ2-7, the V gene TRBV6-5; 8 bases match TRBD2. The CDR3 consists of 14 residues. Germline V gene sequence: CDR1 MNHEY, CDR2 SVGAGI. After removal of 6 bases from V and 2 bases from J, the junction contained 6 bases not matched to a gene.